This T cell receptor beta chain was sequenced for a study of CD8+ T cells in alopecia areata. Study in general: The study gave treated patients oral tofacitinib at 5 to 10 mg twice daily.

V was pared by 2 bases and J by 4 bases, with 3 bases of the junction left unmatched. This CDR3 is 14 amino acids long. Germline V lookup: CDR1 MNHNS, CDR2 SASEGT. RNA, once extracted, was reverse transcribed into cDNA for use as the sequencing template. Method: immunoSEQ multiplex PCR; TCRdb's copy keeps in-frame clones and lacks some. This sample has roughly 12,000 clones; approximately 67% occur once, and the top ten carry 7%. Specified treatment: oral pan-JAK inhibitor, 5-10 mg twice daily. Peripheral blood samples and lesional scalp punch biopsies were obtained from alopecia areata patients. V gene TRBV6-1 combines with J gene TRBJ2-3; TRBD2 agrees at 7 bases. The TCR comes from a human donor with alopecia areata. Sequenced material: skin, taken at week 4, from a patient treated with tofacitinib. For the CDR3, the DNA is TGTGCCAGCAGTGAACCGGGACTATCAGATACGCAGTATTTT. Its translation is CASSEPGLSDTQYF.